This T cell receptor (beta chain) was obtained from a study of molecular identifiers for immune sequencing clone quantification. TCRdb analysed the PCR reads with MiXCR anew, one entry per CDR3 protein. The sample lists over 85,000 distinct CDR3 sequences; around a quarter were seen once. Study-wide results and caveats: Researchers reportedly could pick up spiked Jurkat TCR RNA from one cell mixed into one million naive cells.

This clonotype occurred many times. Its specificity is not known. Germline CDR1 and CDR2: MGHRA and YSYEKL. Trimming removed 3 bases from V and 8 bases from J, with 7 bases in between. CDR3 length: 12 amino acids. J is TRBJ1-4 and V is TRBV4-1, with D perhaps matching TRBD1 (6 bases). The TCR was taken from a human donor in good health. Some libraries in this study had Jurkat cell RNA spiked in. The sample was naive CD8+ T cells from blood, with Jurkat cell RNA spiked in. Sample subset: FACS-sorted CD8+CD4-CCR7+CD45RA+ naive T cells. The CDR3 DNA follows: TGCGCCAGCAGCCACGACAGGGAAAAACTGTTTTTT. This sequence encodes CASSHDREKLFF.